A single sample gave rise to the 27 T cell receptor beta chains below, sequenced in a study of blood T cells in healthy people across ages (dated by TCRdb to 2013 to 2016). The method behind the library was 5' RACE. A second roughly 7 to 11 cycle PCR used a sample-barcoded 5' primer and a J-beta primer mix. The raw public reads went through TCRdb reprocessing: fastp at Q25, MiXCR clone calling, in-frame beta chains kept. A single entry per CDR3 protein holds the most common genes and DNA from its merged rows. This sample comprises 1.5 million to 2 million distinct CDR3 sequences, about 39% of them detected only once. The ten largest clones capture 23% of the sample. What was sequenced was blood. The receptor set was obtained from a human donor in good health.

This sequence joins TRBV6-1 and TRBJ1-5; 9 bases are shared with TRBD1. This CDR3 contains 16 residues. CDR1 MNHNS and CDR2 SASEGT come from the germline V gene. The J segment lost 5 bases and the V segment lost 5 bases, leaving 10 bases of the junction unmatched. The DNA of the CDR3 is TGTGCCAGCAGTCTTTACAGGGGGCAGGTTGATCAGCCCCAGCATTTT. The encoded protein is CASSLYRGQVDQPQHF.

This sequence joins TRBV2 and TRBJ2-5, with unresolved D. With 6 bases removed from V and 5 bases from J, the gap between germline ends came to 16 bases. From germline, CDR1 is SNHLY and CDR2 FYNNEI. CDR3 size: 14 residues. This CDR3 reads CASSRRSSTETQYF. In DNA, the CDR3 is TGTGCCAGCAGCCGAAGGTCGAGCACCGAGACCCAGTACTTC.

This clonotype was seen more than once but under ten times. CDR3 loop: CSVESGGRDTQYF. The CDR3 DNA follows: TGCAGCGTTGAGTCGGGGGGGCGAGATACGCAGTATTTT. The genes are TRBV29-1 and TRBJ2-3; 8 bases are shared with TRBD2. The V gene's germline CDR1 is SQVTM and CDR2 ANQGSEA. J gave up 5 bases and V 3 bases, and 4 bases lay outside the gene matches. The CDR3 has 13 amino acids.

Comment on this clonotype: One end of the junction varies from germline; a read error may be responsible. The chain carries TRBV29-1 and TRBJ2-4; a weak D match, TRBD2 (5 bases). This CDR3 has 11 residues. Germline CDR1 reads SQVTM; CDR2 reads ANQGSEA. This chain's CDR3 is CSVEHGLEQYF. The CDR3 DNA is TGTAGCGTTGAGCACGGTTTGGAGCAGTACTTC.

This clonotype has more than one count but fewer than ten. The CDR3: CASLRENTGELFF. DNA for the CDR3: TGTGCCAGCTTGAGGGAGAACACCGGGGAGCTGTTTTTT. This chain joins TRBV2 and TRBJ2-2, with D maybe TRBD2 (5 bases). The V gene's germline CDR1 is SNHLY and CDR2 FYNNEI. Trimming pared 8 bases from V and 1 base from J, leaving 8 bases between. CDR3 length: 13 amino acids.

This clonotype was observed at least ten times. V is TRBV7-7 and J is TRBJ2-7; weak D call: TRBD1 (6 bases). Germline V CDR1 and CDR2: SSHAT, FNYEAQ (reference sequence). Trimming cost V 5 bases and J 5 bases, with 13 bases left between them. The CDR3 spans 13 residues. CDR3 in amino acids: CASSTGQEDEQYF. CDR3 bases: TGTGCCAGCAGCACGGGACAAGAGGACGAGCAGTACTTC.

J is TRBJ2-2 and V is TRBV7-2; 9 nucleotides agree with TRBD1. Germline CDR1 is SGHTA and CDR2 is FQGNSA. The CDR3 extends over 16 amino acids. V shed 1 base and J 6 bases; nucleotides not matched to a gene: 6. CDR3 residues: CASSLGGQGVAGELFF. CDR3 DNA: TGTGCCAGCAGCTTAGGGGGACAGGGTGTGGCCGGGGAGCTGTTTTTT.

This clonotype was seen more than once but under ten times. J is TRBJ1-2 and V is TRBV6-6, with a tentative D call TRBD1 (5 bases). V shed 5 bases and J shed 7 bases, with 14 bases lying between them. The CDR3 consists of 13 residues. CDR1 and CDR2 from the germline V gene are MNHNY and SVGAGI (reference sequence). The CDR3 spells CASSGTPRGGYTF. CDR3 nucleotide sequence: TGTGCCAGCAGTGGGACTCCCCGGGGTGGCTACACCTTC.

This clonotype was seen only a few times. The rearrangement uses TRBV27 and TRBJ1-2, with D unresolved. This CDR3 contains 14 residues. V was shortened by 2 bases and J by 4 bases, with 11 bases between the two germline ends. Germline V CDR1 and CDR2: MNHEY, SMNVEV (reference sequence). The CDR3 loop is CASSLLGSPYGYTF. The CDR3 region has the DNA TGTGCCAGCAGTTTACTGGGCAGTCCCTATGGCTACACCTTC.

The CDR3 is CASSLPGTGSHEKLFF. CDR3 nucleotide sequence: TGTGCCAGCAGCCTTCCCGGGACAGGGAGCCATGAAAAACTGTTTTTT. J is TRBJ1-4 and V is TRBV3-1; 9 bases agree with TRBD1. V shed 4 bases and J 6 bases; nucleotides not matched to a gene: 9. From germline, CDR1 is LGHDT and CDR2 YNNKEL (reference sequence). This CDR3 contains 16 residues. The full variable domain, in which reference TRBV3-1 and TRBJ1-4 provide the parts outside the CDR3, is DTAVSQTPKYLVTQMGNDKSIKCEQNLGHDTMYWYKQDSKKFLKIMFSYNNKELIINETVPNRFSPKSPDKAHLNLHINSLELGDSAVYFCASSLPGTGSHEKLFFGSGTQLSVL.

CDR3 in amino acids: CASSSGILYNEQFF. The CDR3 DNA sequence: TGTGCCAGCAGCTCGGGAATCCTCTACAATGAGCAGTTCTTC. The chain is built from TRBV7-8 and TRBJ2-1, with a possible D match to TRBD2 (5 bases). The CDR3 covers 14 residues. V dropped 4 bases and J dropped 3 bases, with 10 bases sitting between them. Per the germline V gene, CDR1 is SGHVS and CDR2 is FQNEAQ.

The CDR3 DNA follows: TGCAGTGCTAGAGAAAGTACCGCCAGGGAAGCTTTCTTT. It is translated as CSARESTAREAFF. The chain couples TRBV20-1 to TRBJ1-1; D is undetermined. The germline V gene encodes CDR1 DFQATT and CDR2 SNEGSKA (reference sequence). V lost 0 bases, J lost 8 bases, and 13 bases lay in between. This CDR3 has 13 residues.

V usage is TRBV9 and J usage is TRBJ1-1; no clear D gene. V was pared by 4 bases and J by 8 bases, with 21 bases between. Germline V gene data show CDR1 as SGDLS and CDR2 as YYNGEE. This CDR3 comprises 15 residues. CDR3 loop: CASSPHLSNGGEAFF. The CDR3 coding sequence is TGTGCCAGCAGCCCCCACCTAAGTAATGGCGGGGAAGCTTTCTTT. The whole variable domain, filled in from reference TRBV9 and TRBJ1-1, reads DSGVTQTPKHLITATGQRVTLRCSPRSGDLSVYWYQQSLDQGLQFLIQYYNGEERAKGNILERFSAQQFPDLHSELNLSSLELGDSALYFCASSPHLSNGGEAFFGQGTRLTVV.

V and J are TRBV9 and TRBJ2-2; D not resolved. The CDR3 length is 14 residues. Trimming took 2 bases from V and 0 from J, leaving 5 bases between them. The germline V gene encodes CDR1 SGDLS and CDR2 YYNGEE. DNA of the CDR3: TGTGCCAGCAGCGTTCGAGCGAACACCGGGGAGCTGTTTTTT. It encodes CASSVRANTGELFF.

The rearrangement links TRBV5-1 to TRBJ2-6; 11 positions match TRBD2. Germline lookup yields CDR1 SGHRS and CDR2 YFSETQ. V was clipped by 4 bases and J by 4 bases; unmatched bases: 10. This CDR3 comprises 18 residues. CDR3 DNA: TGCGCCAGCAGCGCACTACTAGCGGGGGTCTCCGGGGCCAACGTCCTGACTTTC. Translating it yields CASSALLAGVSGANVLTF.

Here the CDR3 reads CASSLGTSQGKNTEAFF. DNA of the CDR3: TGTGCCAGCAGCTTAGGGACCTCACAGGGGAAGAACACTGAAGCTTTCTTT. V is TRBV7-9 and J is TRBJ1-1, with 7 bases fitting TRBD1. Germline V gives CDR1 SEHNR, CDR2 FQNEAQ (reference sequence). The V and J ends lost 1 base and 1 base, in that order; junction bases with no gene match: 9. This CDR3 spans 17 amino acids.

The rearrangement links TRBV7-2 to TRBJ2-5, with D uncertain. TRBJ2-1 explains the end of the DNA better; the J call may be wrong. The CDR3 length is 17 residues. From germline, CDR1 is SGHTA and CDR2 FQGNSA. CDR3 nucleotides: TGTGCCAGCAGCTTAGTCCCAAGGTTACCGTACCAAGAGACCCAGTTCTTC. This codes for CASSLVPRLPYQETQFF.

In this sample, this clonotype turned up a few times. The rearrangement uses TRBV7-2 and TRBJ1-2; D is uncertain. V was pared by 5 bases and J by 0 bases, with 16 bases between. CDR3 length equals 16 residues. Germline CDR1 SGHTA, CDR2 FQGNSA. Here the CDR3 DNA reads TGTGCCAGCAGCCCGAGATGGACGCTTACTAACTATGGCTACACCTTC. It encodes CASSPRWTLTNYGYTF.

This clonotype was seen at least ten times. The rearrangement links TRBV29-1 to TRBJ2-5; TRBD1 is a possible D gene (6 bases). Trimming removed 6 bases from V and 1 base from J, with 12 bases in between. Germline V lookup: CDR1 SQVTM, CDR2 ANQGSEA. The CDR3 is made up of 13 amino acids. The CDR3 sequence is CSVMQGTQETQYF. CDR3 DNA: TGCAGCGTCATGCAGGGGACCCAAGAGACCCAGTACTTC. Full variable domain (rest looked up from reference TRBV29-1 and TRBJ2-5): SAVISQKPSRDICQRGTSLTIQCQVDSQVTMMFWYRQQPGQSLTLIATANQGSEATYESGFVIDKFPISRPNLTFSTLTVSNMSPEDSSIYLCSVMQGTQETQYFGPGTRLLVL.

The rearrangement uses TRBV29-1 and TRBJ2-7, with TRBD1 identical over 8 bases. In germline, CDR1 is SQVTM, CDR2 ANQGSEA. The CDR3 extends over 13 amino acids. Losses at the gene ends were 6 bases for V and 4 bases for J; bases not matched to a gene: 8. The CDR3 DNA is TGCAGCGTCGGACAGGGAATCAGTTACGAGCAGTACTTC. Its protein product is CSVGQGISYEQYF.

The chain uses TRBV10-2 and TRBJ2-5, with 9 bases lining up with TRBD1. The J call may be mistaken, given a closer DNA end match to TRBJ2-7. CDR3 length: 12 amino acids. The germline CDR1 and CDR2 sequences are WSHSY and SAAADI. For the CDR3, the DNA is TGCGCCAGTTGTACAGGGGGCAACGAGCAGTACTTC. It codes for CASCTGGNEQYF.

The chain has TRBV2 and TRBJ2-3; D remains ambiguous. V was clipped by 7 bases and J by 4 bases, with 12 bases between them. This CDR3 spans 13 amino acids. Looked up from germline, CDR1 is SNHLY and CDR2 is FYNNEI. CDR3 DNA: TGTGCCAGCAACAAGCGCCTAGCAGATACGCAGTATTTT. Residues: CASNKRLADTQYF.

This clonotype was seen a handful of times. The chain links TRBV7-2 to TRBJ2-1, with 8 nucleotides matching TRBD1. Germline V CDR1 and CDR2: SGHTA, FQGNSA. The CDR3 runs to 14 residues. Losses at the gene ends were 5 bases for V and 8 bases for J; bases not matched to a gene: 8. The CDR3 bases are TGTGCCAGCAGCACCCCAGGGGGCTGGGATGAGCAGTTCTTC. It codes for CASSTPGGWDEQFF.

J is TRBJ2-5 and V is TRBV4-3, with 11 bases that match TRBD2. Germline loops: CDR1 LGHNA, CDR2 YSLEER. Trimming cost V 1 base and J 0 bases; bases outside gene matches: 4. The CDR3 length is 17 residues. The DNA of the CDR3 is TGCGCCAGCAGCCAAGCTTCTAGCGGGGGGTACCAAGAGACCCAGTACTTC. It encodes CASSQASSGGYQETQYF.

The chain joins TRBV20-1 to TRBJ2-3; TRBD1 or TRBD2 may be the D gene (5 bases each). Per germline, CDR1 DFQATT and CDR2 SNEGSKA (reference sequence). The CDR3 spans 16 residues. Between the trimmed V and J ends, which lost 0 bases and 6 bases, there was a span of 19 bases. The chain's CDR3 is CSARERGSTVVDTQYF. CDR3 sequence (DNA): TGCAGTGCTAGAGAGAGGGGCTCGACGGTCGTGGATACGCAGTATTTT.

Regarding this clonotype: A read error may be the cause here, since a much bigger clone is one base away. The CDR3 loop reads CASNLYGGAGNEQFF. The CDR3 DNA follows: TGTGCCAGCAACCTCTACGGGGGGGCCGGGAATGAGCAGTTCTTC. The chain has TRBV7-3 and TRBJ2-1; 8 nucleotides align to TRBD2. V lost 7 bases to trimming and J lost 7 bases; unmatched junction nucleotides: 12. Germline loops: CDR1 SGHTA, CDR2 FQGTGA. The CDR3 consists of 15 residues.

This chain connects TRBV27 to TRBJ1-2; weak D call: TRBD1 (6 bases). The CDR3 is 16 amino acids. The V end was cut by 5 bases, the J end by 8 bases, with 24 bases between. Germline CDR1 and CDR2: MNHEY and SMNVEV (reference sequence). The CDR3 DNA sequence: TGTGCCAGCAGTCGCCCCCCCGACGGATTAGGGGGAGGCTACACCTTC. Its translation is CASSRPPDGLGGGYTF.